These T cell receptor beta chains were read from a single sample in a study of T cell clonotyping in hematopoietic cell transplantation. The data were produced by immunoSEQ multiplex PCR, yet TCRdb's version contains in-frame clones alone and is incomplete. Among tens of thousands of clones, roughly 88% were seen once, and the ten largest hold about a quarter. The sample was peripheral blood mononuclear cells, taken before stem cell transplant. The receptor source for this set is a woman in her sixties with acute myeloid leukemia. Some clones in this sample may be carry-over from other donors' samples. The CDR3 runs from the conserved cysteine through the conserved F or W.

cdr3_aa: CASSQDRAPPGNEQYF
j_call: TRBJ2-7
v_call: TRBV4-3

cdr3_aa: CASSHNQGVSYEQYF
j_call: TRBJ2-7
v_call: TRBV6-5

cdr3_aa: CASSFEFSGQGVTEAFF
j_call: TRBJ1-1
v_call: TRBV27

cdr3_aa: CSDYPRERNTEAFF
j_call: TRBJ1-1
v_call: TRBV29-1

cdr3_aa: CASSQDRGTEAFF
j_call: TRBJ1-1
v_call: TRBV4-3

cdr3_aa: CASRGVWGYTF
j_call: TRBJ1-2
v_call: TRBV7-2

cdr3_aa: CASSIGGGSYNEQFF
j_call: TRBJ2-1
v_call: TRBV19

cdr3_aa: CASSTWSASNSPLHF
j_call: TRBJ1-6
v_call: TRBV19

cdr3_aa: CASSLDEQETQYF
j_call: TRBJ2-5
v_call: TRBV5-4

cdr3_aa: CASSLPRIGYYGYTF
j_call: TRBJ1-2
v_call: TRBV28

cdr3_aa: CASSFRTGPLEAFF
j_call: TRBJ1-1
v_call: TRBV5-4

cdr3_aa: CASSSIISGQGGEQYF
j_call: TRBJ2-7
v_call: TRBV19